This T cell receptor beta chain was profiled in a study of blood T cell repertoires in COVID-19. Study overall: In each case, the material was cDNA or gDNA derived from T cells, B-cell-depleted T cells, or PBMCs.

CDR1 is SGHKS and CDR2 is YYEKEE in the germline V gene (reference sequence). Trimming took off 0 bases at V and 5 bases at J, with 11 bases between the two ends. The CDR3 extends over 15 amino acids. Sequencing was performed with immunoSEQ multiplex PCR; in TCRdb, only in-frame clones are kept and a portion is missing. Seen here are approximately 300,000 clones, around 89% observed once, and the top ten hold about 4.6%. The rearrangement links TRBV5-5 to TRBJ1-4, with a tentative D call TRBD1 (5 bases). The TCR sequence derives from a man aged 40-49 years with acute or convalescent COVID-19. The sequenced sample consisted of peripheral blood. The CDR3 loop reads CASSLGRGGNEKLFF. The CDR3 bases are TGTGCCAGCAGCTTGGGAAGGGGAGGGAATGAAAAACTGTTTTTT.